This T cell receptor (beta chain) was captured by sequencing in a study of CD8 T cells in ankylosing spondylitis. Points from the study as a whole: For ankylosing spondylitis blood, a TCR beta motif of under 10 highly homologous variants appeared characteristic.

Libraries for TCR beta were made by quantitative 5'-RACE with molecular barcodes. MiXCR, run by TCRdb on the 5' RACE reads, gives a single entry per CDR3 protein. The table records 150,000 to 200,000 distinct CDR3 sequences, 18% of them present only once. The V end lost 1 base, the J end lost 1 base, and 8 bases lay between the germline ends. Germline lookup yields CDR1 SGHRS and CDR2 YFSETQ. The CDR3 consists of 14 residues. This clonotype was picked up many times. The target antigen is unknown. This TCR was sampled from a male donor aged 5-29 years with ankylosing spondylitis or in good health (not recorded which). The chain joins TRBV5-1 to TRBJ1-1; perhaps TRBD1 as D (5 bases). The material sequenced was blood, either unsorted or a sorted T cell fraction (not recorded which). The CDR3 DNA reads TGCGCCAGCAGCTTGCCAGGGACGAACACTGAAGCTTTCTTT. This sequence encodes CASSLPGTNTEAFF.